Listed below are T cell receptor beta chains from one sample, sequenced in a study of blood T cell repertoires in COVID-19. Sequenced by immunoSEQ multiplex PCR; TCRdb stores in-frame clones only, minus some. Of roughly 46,000 clones listed, more than 75% are singletons. Sequenced input: peripheral blood. All receptors derive from a man in his forties or fifties with active COVID-19. Both conserved end residues are part of each CDR3. D genes are given only for firm matches. Clone size appears in some rows only: once, few, many, or a class for an expanded clone.

abundance	d_gene	v_gene	j_gene	CDR3nt	CDR3aa
NA	NA	TRBV4-3	TRBJ2-3	TGCGCCAGCAGCCAAGGTTTTCCCGGAGATACGCAGTATTTT	CASSQGFPGDTQYF
NA	NA	TRBV5-4	TRBJ2-7	TGTGCCAGCAGCTTCCGGGAGTCCTACGAGCAGTACTTC	CASSFRESYEQYF
NA	NA	TRBV6-1	TRBJ2-7	TGTGCCAGCAGTGAAAGGGGGGGGGCCTTTCGGGAGCAGTACTTC	CASSERGGAFREQYF
NA	TRBD1	TRBV2	TRBJ2-1	TGTGCCAGCAGTGAAATTGGGACAGGGTTCAATGAGCAGTTCTTC	CASSEIGTGFNEQFF
NA	NA	TRBV6-2/TRBV6-3	TRBJ2-5	TGTGCCAGCAGCGGTACTAGCCCCCAAGAGACCCAGTACTTC	CASSGTSPQETQYF
NA	NA	TRBV29-1	TRBJ1-5	TGCAGCGTCCGAAGCGGGGATCAGCCCCAGCATTTT	CSVRSGDQPQHF
NA	NA	TRBV5-8	TRBJ1-5	TGTGCCAGCAGCTTGGACGAAGGGAACAGGCAGCCCCAGCATTTT	CASSLDEGNRQPQHF
NA	TRBD2	TRBV6-5	TRBJ2-1	TGTGCCAGCAGGCGGGGGAGCGGGGGCTACAATGAGCAGTTCTTC	CASRRGSGGYNEQFF
NA	NA	TRBV10-3	TRBJ1-1	TGTGCCATCAGTGAGAGGGGTACAGGGAACACTGAAGCTTTCTTT	CAISERGTGNTEAFF
NA	NA	TRBV18	TRBJ1-1	TGTGCCAGCGTCACAGGGAAGCTGGACACTGAAGCTTTCTTT	CASVTGKLDTEAFF
NA	NA	TRBV5-6	TRBJ2-7	TGTGCCAGCAGCTTGCGGGCCTACGAGCAGTACTTC	CASSLRAYEQYF
NA	TRBD2	TRBV7-2	TRBJ2-7	TGTGCCAGCAGCTTAGGACTAGCCCACGAGCAGTACTTC	CASSLGLAHEQYF
NA	NA	TRBV5-1	TRBJ1-2	TGCGCCAGCAGCTCTGAGGGCCTGGGAGGCTACACCTTC	CASSSEGLGGYTF
NA	NA	TRBV7-2	TRBJ2-5	TGTGCCAGCAGCTTATCGGGGGAAGGTGAGACCCAGTACTTC	CASSLSGEGETQYF
NA	TRBD1	TRBV7-9	TRBJ1-3	TGTGCCAGCAGCCGCACAGGACAGGGGGCAAACACCATATATTTT	CASSRTGQGANTIYF
NA	TRBD1	TRBV10-2	TRBJ1-6	TGCGCCAGCATTCTGGACAGGGGCCATTCACCCCTCCACTTT	CASILDRGHSPLHF
NA	NA	TRBV2	TRBJ2-7	TGTGCCAGCAGTGTCCTCTACGAGCAGTACTTC	CASSVLYEQYF
NA	TRBD2	TRBV28	TRBJ2-7	TGTGCCAGCATTAAGAGCGGGAGAAGGGGCGAGCAGTACTTC	CASIKSGRRGEQYF
once	TRBD1	TRBV30	TRBJ2-5	TGTGCCTGGAGGACAGGGGGCGCTGGGGACCAAGAGACCCAGTACTTC	CAWRTGGAGDQETQYF
NA	TRBD1	TRBV24-1	TRBJ1-2	TGTGCCACCAGTGATTCCCGGGACAGGGGGCTCTATGGCTACACCTTC	CATSDSRDRGLYGYTF
NA	TRBD1	TRBV5-1	TRBJ1-5	TGCGCCAGCAGGGGACAGGGGGCGAATCAGCCCCAGCATTTT	CASRGQGANQPQHF
once	TRBD2	TRBV7-7	TRBJ2-3	TGTGCTAGCAGCTTAGCCGCCGGGACTAGCGACGCGCAGTATTTT	CASSLAAGTSDAQYF
NA	TRBD1	TRBV18	TRBJ2-7	TGTGCCAGCTCACCCCCACAGGGGGCTCCCGAGCAGTACTTC	CASSPPQGAPEQYF
NA	NA	TRBV6-2/TRBV6-3	TRBJ2-1	TGTGCCAGCAGTTACTGGTCTAGTCCCAATGAGCAGTTCTTC	CASSYWSSPNEQFF
NA	NA	TRBV4-1	TRBJ2-1	TGCGCCAGCAGCCAAGGTGGGGCTATAGACCTTACCTACAATGAGCAGTTCTTC	CASSQGGAIDLTYNEQFF
NA	TRBD2	TRBV27	TRBJ2-7	TGTGCCAGCAGTGTTCTAGCGGGAGAAGTCGACGAGCAGTACTTC	CASSVLAGEVDEQYF
NA	TRBD1	TRBV24-1	TRBJ1-5	TGTGCCACCAGTGACTCGGACAGGTTAAATCAGCCCCAGCATTTT	CATSDSDRLNQPQHF
few	NA	TRBV19	TRBJ1-4	TGTGCCAGTAGTATAGGCGGGAAGAAACTGTTTTTT	CASSIGGKKLFF